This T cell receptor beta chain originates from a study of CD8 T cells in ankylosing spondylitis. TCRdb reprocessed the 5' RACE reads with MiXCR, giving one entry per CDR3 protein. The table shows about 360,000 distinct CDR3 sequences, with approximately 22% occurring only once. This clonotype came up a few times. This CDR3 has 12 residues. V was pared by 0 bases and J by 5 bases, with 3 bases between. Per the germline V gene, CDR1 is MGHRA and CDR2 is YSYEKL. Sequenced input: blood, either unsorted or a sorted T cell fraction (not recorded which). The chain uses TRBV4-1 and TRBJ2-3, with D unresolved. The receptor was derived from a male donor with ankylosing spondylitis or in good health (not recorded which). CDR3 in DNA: TGCGCCAGCAGCCAAGACGGAGATACGCAGTATTTT. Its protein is CASSQDGDTQYF.